One sample yielded the 5 T cell receptor beta chains listed below, sequenced in a study of shared clonotypes between healthy human individuals (dated by TCRdb to the early 2020s). CD8 naive samples were obtained by positive selection for CCR7 among CD45RO-negative cells, yielding a CD45RA+CCR7+ population from which TemRA cells were excluded. Library construction relied on the immunoSEQ multiplex PCR assay. Here the immuneACCESS table is served through TCRdb, limited to in-frame sequences with V and J called. Missing clones are a known gap in these copies; in checked studies unresolved V genes cover under half, and the rest lacks a known reason. For this sample the table gives approximately 2,200,000 clones, of which about 93% were detected only once. The ten largest clones take up about 1.5% of the sample. The sample taken for sequencing was naive CD8+ T cells from PBMCs. The sample's cell subset or site label, in plain terms: CD45RA+CCR7+. Receptors originate from a man aged 18-30 years in good health. Some clones in this sample may be carry-over from other donors' samples.

The chain links TRBV28 to TRBJ2-5, with 7 bases aligning to TRBD1. Looked up from germline, CDR1 is MDHEN and CDR2 is SYDVKM. Losses at the gene ends were 6 bases for V and 4 bases for J; bases not matched to a gene: 8. This CDR3 contains 14 residues. The CDR3, as DNA: TGTGCCAGCAGGCAAAGGGGGCTGGGAGAGACCCAGTACTTC. This codes for CASRQRGLGETQYF.

The rearrangement links TRBV27 to TRBJ1-1, with 7 bases aligning to TRBD1. The CDR3 totals 17 residues. The germline gives CDR1 MNHEY, CDR2 SMNVEV (reference sequence). Trimming took 4 bases from V and 5 from J; bases not matched to a gene: 16. In nucleotides, the CDR3 is TGTGCCAGCAGTTACAGGGGAGCAAGAAAGTTCGGGACTGAAGCTTTCTTT. This codes for CASSYRGARKFGTEAFF.

This clone showed up just once. The V call is TRBV7-8, the J call TRBJ2-3; TRBD1 matches 11 bases. CDR1 is SGHVS and CDR2 is FQNEAQ in the germline V gene. There are 16 residues in the CDR3. The trim removed 6 bases at V and 4 bases at J, leaving 9 bases unmatched. CDR3 sequence (DNA): TGTGCCAGCAGGTCAACTCCGGGACAGGGGGCAGATACGCAGTATTTT. The encoded protein is CASRSTPGQGADTQYF.

The chain employs TRBV9 and TRBJ2-1; the match to TRBD2 covers 8 bases. The length of the CDR3 is 18 residues. V lost 0 bases and J lost 4; bases outside the gene matches: 12. Germline CDR1 is SGDLS and CDR2 is YYNGEE. The CDR3 loop is CASSVAKIGGAGYNEQFF. In nucleotides, the CDR3 is TGTGCCAGCAGCGTAGCTAAAATCGGGGGGGCTGGTTACAATGAGCAGTTCTTC.

This chain joins TRBV19 and TRBJ2-7; D is unclear. Trimming pared 2 bases from V and 3 bases from J, leaving 8 bases between. CDR3 length: 13 residues. The germline V gene has CDR1 LNHDA and CDR2 SQIVND (reference sequence). CDR3 in amino acids: CASSISVNYEQYF. The CDR3 DNA follows: TGTGCCAGTAGTATATCGGTGAACTACGAGCAGTACTTC.